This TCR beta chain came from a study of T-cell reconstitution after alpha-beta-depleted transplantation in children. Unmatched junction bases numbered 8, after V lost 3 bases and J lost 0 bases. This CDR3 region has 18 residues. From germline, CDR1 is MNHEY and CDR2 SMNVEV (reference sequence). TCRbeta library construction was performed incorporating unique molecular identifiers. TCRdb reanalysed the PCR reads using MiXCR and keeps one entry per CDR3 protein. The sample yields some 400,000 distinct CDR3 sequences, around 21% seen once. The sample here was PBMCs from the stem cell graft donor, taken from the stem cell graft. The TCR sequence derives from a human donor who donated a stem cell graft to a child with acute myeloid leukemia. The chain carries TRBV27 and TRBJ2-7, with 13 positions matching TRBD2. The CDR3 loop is CASSLLGTSGKNSYEQYF. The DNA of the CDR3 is TGTGCCAGCAGTTTGCTCGGGACTAGCGGGAAGAACTCCTACGAGCAGTACTTC.